This T cell receptor (beta chain) was sequenced for a study of siplizumab effects on memory and regulatory T cells. Study-wide points: Assignment to unstimulated subsets succeeded for only a minor fraction of the alloreactive clones.

A remark on this clone: What it binds is not known.

Trimming took off 6 bases at V and 6 bases at J, with 5 bases between the two ends. This CDR3 is 11 amino acids long. Germline V gene sequence: CDR1 MGHDK, CDR2 SYGVNS. Assay: immunoSEQ multiplex PCR; the TCRdb copy retains only in-frame clones and omits some. The sample has some 110,000 clones, about 94% seen once. This chain uses TRBV25-1 with TRBJ2-2, with D unresolved. The sample consisted of Tregs sorted from blood. The receptor was isolated from a human donor in good health. The CDR3 coding sequence is TGTGCCAGCAGGTCTGCCGGGGAGCTGTTTTTT. Its protein product is CASRSAGELFF.